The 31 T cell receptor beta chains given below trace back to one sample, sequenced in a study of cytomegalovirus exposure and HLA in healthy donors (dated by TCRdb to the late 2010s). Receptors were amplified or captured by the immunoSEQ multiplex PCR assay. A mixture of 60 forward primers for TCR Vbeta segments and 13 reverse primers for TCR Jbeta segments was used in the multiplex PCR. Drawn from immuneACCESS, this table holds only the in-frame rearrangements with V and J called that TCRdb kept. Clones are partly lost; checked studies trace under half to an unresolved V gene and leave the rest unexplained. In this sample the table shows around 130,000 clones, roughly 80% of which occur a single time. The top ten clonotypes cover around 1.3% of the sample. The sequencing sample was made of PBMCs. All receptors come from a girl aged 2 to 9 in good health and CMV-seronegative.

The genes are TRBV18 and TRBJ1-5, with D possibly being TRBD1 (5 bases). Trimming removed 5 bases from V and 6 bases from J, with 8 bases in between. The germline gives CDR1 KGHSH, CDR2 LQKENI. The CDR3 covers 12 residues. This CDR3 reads CASSEDSQPQHF. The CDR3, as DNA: TGTGCCAGCTCAGAAGACAGTCAGCCCCAGCATTTT.

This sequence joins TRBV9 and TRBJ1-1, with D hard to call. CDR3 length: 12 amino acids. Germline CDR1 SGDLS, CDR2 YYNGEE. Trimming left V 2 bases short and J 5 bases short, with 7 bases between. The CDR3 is CASSVGQTEAFF. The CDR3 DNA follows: TGTGCCAGCAGCGTGGGCCAGACTGAAGCTTTCTTT.

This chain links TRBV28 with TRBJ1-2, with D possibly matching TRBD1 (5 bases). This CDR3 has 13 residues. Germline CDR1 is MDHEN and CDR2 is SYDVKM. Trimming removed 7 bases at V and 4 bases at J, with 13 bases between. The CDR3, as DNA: TGTGCCAGCACCCCCGGGGGGGGCTATGGCTACACCTTC. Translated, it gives CASTPGGGYGYTF.

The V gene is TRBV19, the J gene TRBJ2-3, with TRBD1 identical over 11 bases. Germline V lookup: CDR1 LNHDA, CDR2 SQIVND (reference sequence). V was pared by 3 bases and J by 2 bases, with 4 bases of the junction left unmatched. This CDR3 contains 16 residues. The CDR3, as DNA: TGTGCCAGTAGTATGCGAGGACAGGGGGCCACAGATACGCAGTATTTT. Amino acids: CASSMRGQGATDTQYF.

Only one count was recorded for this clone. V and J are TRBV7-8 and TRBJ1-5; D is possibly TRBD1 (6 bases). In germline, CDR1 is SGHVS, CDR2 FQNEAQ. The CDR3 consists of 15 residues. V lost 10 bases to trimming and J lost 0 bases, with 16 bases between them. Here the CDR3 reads CATAWGQLSNQPQHF. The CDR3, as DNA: TGTGCCACCGCCTGGGGGCAGCTTAGCAATCAGCCCCAGCATTTT.

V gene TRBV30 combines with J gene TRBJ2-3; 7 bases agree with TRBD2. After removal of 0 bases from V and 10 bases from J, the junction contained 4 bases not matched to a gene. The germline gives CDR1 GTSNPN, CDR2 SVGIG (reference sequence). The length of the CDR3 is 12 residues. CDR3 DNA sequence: TGTGCCTGGAGTGTCGGGGACTACCCGCAGTATTTT. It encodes CAWSVGDYPQYF.

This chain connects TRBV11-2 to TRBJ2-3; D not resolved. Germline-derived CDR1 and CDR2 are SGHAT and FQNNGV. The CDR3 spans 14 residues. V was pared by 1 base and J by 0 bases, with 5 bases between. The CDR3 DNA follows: TGTGCCAGCAGCTTAGGGCTCAGCACAGATACGCAGTATTTT. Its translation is CASSLGLSTDTQYF.

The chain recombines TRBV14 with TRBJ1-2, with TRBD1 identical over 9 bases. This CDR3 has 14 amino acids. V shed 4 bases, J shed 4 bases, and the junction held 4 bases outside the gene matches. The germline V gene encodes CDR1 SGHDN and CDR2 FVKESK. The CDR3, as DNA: TGTGCCAGCAGCCCAAGGGGACAGGGCTATGGCTACACCTTC. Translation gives CASSPRGQGYGYTF.

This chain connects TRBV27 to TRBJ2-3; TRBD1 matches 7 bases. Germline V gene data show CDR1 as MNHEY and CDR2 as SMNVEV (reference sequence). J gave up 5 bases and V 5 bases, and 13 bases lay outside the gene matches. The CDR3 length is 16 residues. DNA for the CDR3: TGTGCCAGCAGTACTTCCGGGACAGCAAGAGTAGATACGCAGTATTTT. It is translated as CASSTSGTARVDTQYF.

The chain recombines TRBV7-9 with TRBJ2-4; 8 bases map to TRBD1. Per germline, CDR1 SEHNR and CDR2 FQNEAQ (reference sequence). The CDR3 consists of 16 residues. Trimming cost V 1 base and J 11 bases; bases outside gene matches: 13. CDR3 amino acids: CASSLVGRQGNSLQYF. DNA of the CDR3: TGTGCCAGCAGCTTAGTCGGGCGACAGGGGAACTCTCTTCAGTACTTC. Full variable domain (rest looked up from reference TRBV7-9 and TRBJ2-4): DTGVSQNPRHKITKRGQNVTFRCDPISEHNRLYWYRQTLGQGPEFLTYFQNEAQLEKSRLLSDRFSAERPKGSFSTLEIQRTEQGDSAMYLCASSLVGRQGNSLQYFGAGTRLSVL.

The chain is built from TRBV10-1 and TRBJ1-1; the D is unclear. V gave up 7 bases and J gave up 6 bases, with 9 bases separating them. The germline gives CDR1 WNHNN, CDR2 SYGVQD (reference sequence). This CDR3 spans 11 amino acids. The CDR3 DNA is TGCGCCAGCAATTCGAGGGCTGAAGCTTTCTTT. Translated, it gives CASNSRAEAFF.

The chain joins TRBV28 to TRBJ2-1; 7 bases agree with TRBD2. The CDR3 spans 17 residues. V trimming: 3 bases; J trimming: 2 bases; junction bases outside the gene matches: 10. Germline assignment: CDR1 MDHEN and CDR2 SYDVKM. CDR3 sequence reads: CASSFSVLAAAYNEQFF. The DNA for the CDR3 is TGTGCCAGCAGTTTCTCCGTTCTAGCGGCTGCCTACAATGAGCAGTTCTTC.

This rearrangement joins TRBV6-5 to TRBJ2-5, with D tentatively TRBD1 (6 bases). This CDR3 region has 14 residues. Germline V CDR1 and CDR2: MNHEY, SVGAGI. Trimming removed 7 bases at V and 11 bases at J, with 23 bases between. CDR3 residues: CASTLKQGAGEQYF. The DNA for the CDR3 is TGTGCCAGCACCTTGAAACAGGGTGCTGGGGAGCAGTACTTC.

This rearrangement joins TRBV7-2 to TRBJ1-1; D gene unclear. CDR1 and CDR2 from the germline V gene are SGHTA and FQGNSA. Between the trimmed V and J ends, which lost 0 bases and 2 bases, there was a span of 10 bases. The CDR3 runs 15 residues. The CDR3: CASSLAEHINTEAFF. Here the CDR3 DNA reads TGTGCCAGCAGCTTAGCCGAGCATATAAACACTGAAGCTTTCTTT.

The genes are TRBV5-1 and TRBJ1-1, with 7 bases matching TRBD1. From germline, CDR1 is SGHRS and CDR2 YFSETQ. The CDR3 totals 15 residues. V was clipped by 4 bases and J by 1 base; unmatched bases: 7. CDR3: CASSRQRQGNTEAFF. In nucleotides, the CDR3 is TGCGCCAGCAGCCGACAAAGACAGGGGAACACTGAAGCTTTCTTT.

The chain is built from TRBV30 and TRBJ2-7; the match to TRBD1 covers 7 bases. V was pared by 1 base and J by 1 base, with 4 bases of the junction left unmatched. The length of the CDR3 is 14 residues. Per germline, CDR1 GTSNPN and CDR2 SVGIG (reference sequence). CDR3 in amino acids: CAWSGGGSSYEQYF. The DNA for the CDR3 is TGTGCCTGGAGTGGAGGGGGCAGTTCCTACGAGCAGTACTTC. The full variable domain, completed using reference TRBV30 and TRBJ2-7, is SQTIHQWPATLVQPVGSPLSLECTVEGTSNPNLYWYRQAAGRGLQLLFYSVGIGQISSEVPQNLSASRPQDRQFILSSKKLLLSDSGFYLCAWSGGGSSYEQYFGPGTRLTVT.

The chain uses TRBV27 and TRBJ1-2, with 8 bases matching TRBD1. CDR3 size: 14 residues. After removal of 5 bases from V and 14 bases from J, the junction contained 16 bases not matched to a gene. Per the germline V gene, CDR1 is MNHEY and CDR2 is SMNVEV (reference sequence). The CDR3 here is CASSTLREGQARTF. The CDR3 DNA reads TGTGCCAGCAGTACCCTTCGTGAGGGACAGGCACGGACCTTC.

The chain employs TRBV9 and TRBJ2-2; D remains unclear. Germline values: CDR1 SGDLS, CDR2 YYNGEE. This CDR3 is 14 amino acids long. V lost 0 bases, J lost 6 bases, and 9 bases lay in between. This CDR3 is CASSVGASPGELFF. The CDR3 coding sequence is TGTGCCAGCAGCGTAGGAGCTAGTCCCGGGGAGCTGTTTTTT.

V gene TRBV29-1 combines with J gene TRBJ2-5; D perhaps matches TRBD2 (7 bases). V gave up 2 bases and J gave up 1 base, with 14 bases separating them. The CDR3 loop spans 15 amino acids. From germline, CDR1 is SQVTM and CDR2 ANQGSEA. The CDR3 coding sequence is TGCAGCGTTGAACGGGGAGGGGACATCCAAGAGACCCAGTACTTC. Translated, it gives CSVERGGDIQETQYF.

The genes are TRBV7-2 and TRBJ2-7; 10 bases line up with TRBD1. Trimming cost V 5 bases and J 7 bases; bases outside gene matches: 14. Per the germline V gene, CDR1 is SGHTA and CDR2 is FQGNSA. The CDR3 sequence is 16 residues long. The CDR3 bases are TGTGCCAGCAGCGCCGCCCGGACAGGGGGTCCGCGGGAGCAGTACTTC. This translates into CASSAARTGGPREQYF. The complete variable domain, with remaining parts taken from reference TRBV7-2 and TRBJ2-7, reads GAGVSQSPSNKVTEKGKDVELRCDPISGHTALYWYRQSLGQGLEFLIYFQGNSAPDKSGLPSDRFSAERTGGSVSTLTIQRTQQEDSAVYLCASSAARTGGPREQYFGPGTRLTVT.

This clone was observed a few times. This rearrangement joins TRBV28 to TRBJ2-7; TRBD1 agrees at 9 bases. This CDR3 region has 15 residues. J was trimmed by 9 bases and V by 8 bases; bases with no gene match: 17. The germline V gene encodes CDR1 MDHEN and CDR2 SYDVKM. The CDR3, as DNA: TGTGCCAGCGCGCTGGGACAGGGTTACCGGTCGGGGCAGTACTTC. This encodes CASALGQGYRSGQYF. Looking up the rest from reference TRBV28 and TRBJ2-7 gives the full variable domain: DVKVTQSSRYLVKRTGEKVFLECVQDMDHENMFWYRQDPGLGLRLIYFSYDVKMKEKGDIPEGYSVSREKKERFSLILESASTNQTSMYLCASALGQGYRSGQYFGPGTRLTVT.

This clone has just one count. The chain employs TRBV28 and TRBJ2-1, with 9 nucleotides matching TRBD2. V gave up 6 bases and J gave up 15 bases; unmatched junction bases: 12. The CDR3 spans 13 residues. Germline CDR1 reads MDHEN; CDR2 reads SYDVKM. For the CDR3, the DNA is TGTGCCAGCAGACCCCTAGCGGGAAAAGACCGGTTCTTC. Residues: CASRPLAGKDRFF.

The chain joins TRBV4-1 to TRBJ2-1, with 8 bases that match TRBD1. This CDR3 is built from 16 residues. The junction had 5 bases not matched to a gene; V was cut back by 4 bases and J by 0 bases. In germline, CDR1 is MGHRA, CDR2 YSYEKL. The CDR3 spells CASSPGGAGSYNEQFF. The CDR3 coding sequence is TGCGCCAGCAGCCCAGGGGGCGCGGGCTCCTACAATGAGCAGTTCTTC.

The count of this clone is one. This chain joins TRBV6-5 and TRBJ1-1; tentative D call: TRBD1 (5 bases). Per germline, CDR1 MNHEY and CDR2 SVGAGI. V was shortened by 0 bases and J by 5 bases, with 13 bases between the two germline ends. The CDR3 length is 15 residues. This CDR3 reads CASSYSMGGRTEAFF. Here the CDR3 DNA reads TGTGCCAGCAGTTACTCGATGGGGGGTCGAACTGAAGCTTTCTTT.

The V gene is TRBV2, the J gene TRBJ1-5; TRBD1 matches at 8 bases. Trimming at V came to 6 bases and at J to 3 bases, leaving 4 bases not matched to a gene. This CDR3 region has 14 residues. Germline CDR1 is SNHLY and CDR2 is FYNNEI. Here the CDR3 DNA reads TGTGCCAGCAGGTCGGGACAGGTCAATCAGCCCCAGCATTTT. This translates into CASRSGQVNQPQHF.

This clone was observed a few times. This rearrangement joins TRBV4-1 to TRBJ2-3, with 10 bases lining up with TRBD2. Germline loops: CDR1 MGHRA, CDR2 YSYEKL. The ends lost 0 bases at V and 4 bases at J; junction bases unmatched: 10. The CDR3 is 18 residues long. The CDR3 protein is CASSQDRSYLAGADTQYF. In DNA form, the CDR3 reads TGCGCCAGCAGCCAAGATAGAAGCTATCTAGCGGGGGCAGATACGCAGTATTTT.

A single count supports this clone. The CDR3 nucleotides are TGCAGCGTGGCAATTACAGGGGTTACTGAAGCTTTCTTT. Amino acid sequence: CSVAITGVTEAFF. This chain connects TRBV29-1 to TRBJ1-1; 7 bases agree with TRBD1. J lost 5 bases, V lost 6 bases, and 9 bases had no gene match. Germline values: CDR1 SQVTM, CDR2 ANQGSEA. CDR3 length equals 13 residues.

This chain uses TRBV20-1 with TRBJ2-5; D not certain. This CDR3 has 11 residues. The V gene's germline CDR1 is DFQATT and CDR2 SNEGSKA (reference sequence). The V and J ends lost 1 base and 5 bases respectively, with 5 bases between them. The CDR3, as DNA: TGCAGTGCTAGAGTCGGGGAGACCCAGTACTTC. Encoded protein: CSARVGETQYF.

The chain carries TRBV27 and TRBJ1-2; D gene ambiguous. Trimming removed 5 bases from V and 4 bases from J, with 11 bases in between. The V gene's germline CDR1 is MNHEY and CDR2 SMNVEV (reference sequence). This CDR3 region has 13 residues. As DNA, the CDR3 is TGTGCCAGCAGTAACAGCTTACCCTATGGCTACACCTTC. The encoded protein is CASSNSLPYGYTF.

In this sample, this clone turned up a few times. CDR3 region: CASSISSYEQYF. CDR3 in DNA: TGTGCCAGCAGCATTAGCTCCTACGAGCAGTACTTC. The chain employs TRBV7-2 and TRBJ2-7; no clear D. CDR1 is SGHTA and CDR2 is FQGNSA in the germline V gene. V lost 5 bases to trimming and J lost 0 bases, with 5 bases between them. This CDR3 region has 12 residues.

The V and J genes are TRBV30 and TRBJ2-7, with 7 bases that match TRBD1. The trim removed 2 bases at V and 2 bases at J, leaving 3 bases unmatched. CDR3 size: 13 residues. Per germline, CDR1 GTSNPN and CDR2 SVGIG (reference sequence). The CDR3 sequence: CAWSTGTAYEQYF. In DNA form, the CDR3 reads TGTGCCTGGAGTACCGGGACAGCCTACGAGCAGTACTTC. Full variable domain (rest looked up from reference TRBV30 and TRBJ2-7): SQTIHQWPATLVQPVGSPLSLECTVEGTSNPNLYWYRQAAGRGLQLLFYSVGIGQISSEVPQNLSASRPQDRQFILSSKKLLLSDSGFYLCAWSTGTAYEQYFGPGTRLTVT.